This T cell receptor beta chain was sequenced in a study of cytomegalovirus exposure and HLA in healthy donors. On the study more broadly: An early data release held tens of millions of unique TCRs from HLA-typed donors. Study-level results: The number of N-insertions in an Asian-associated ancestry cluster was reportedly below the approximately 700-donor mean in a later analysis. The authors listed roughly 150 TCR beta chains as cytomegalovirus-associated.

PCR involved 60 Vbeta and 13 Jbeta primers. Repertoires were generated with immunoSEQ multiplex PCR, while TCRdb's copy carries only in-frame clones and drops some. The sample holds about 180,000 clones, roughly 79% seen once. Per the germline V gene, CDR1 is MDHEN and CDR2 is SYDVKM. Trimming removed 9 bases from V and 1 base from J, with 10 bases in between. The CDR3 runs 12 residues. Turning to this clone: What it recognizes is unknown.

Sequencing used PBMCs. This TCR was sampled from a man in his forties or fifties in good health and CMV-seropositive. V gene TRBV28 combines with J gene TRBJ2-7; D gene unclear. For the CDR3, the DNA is TGTGCCAGTGTGGCCCGTTCCTACGAGCAGTACTTC. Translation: CASVARSYEQYF.